One T cell receptor beta chain is described in this entry. The sample comes from a study of blood T cell repertoires in COVID-19. The overall study: There were acute and convalescent COVID-19 samples, and they came from the United States, Italy and Spain.

Authors' processing steps: Amplification from reference gene primers served as the basis for estimated nucleated cell counts. TCRdb keeps only in-frame clones here, not all; method: immunoSEQ multiplex PCR. That table supplies the V and J calls and clone size; D and trimming were determined from the DNA. The sample has 250,000 to 300,000 clones, around 90% seen once; the top ten hold roughly 2.2%. The length of the CDR3 is 14 residues. In germline, CDR1 is SGHAT, CDR2 FQNNGV. V was shortened by 0 bases and J by 5 bases, with 8 bases between the two germline ends. The chain carries TRBV11-2 and TRBJ1-5, with D possibly matching TRBD1 (5 bases). The sample comprised peripheral blood. The clonotype comes from a man aged 45 to 65 with acute or convalescent COVID-19. The CDR3 sequence is CASSLDGGDQPQHF. The CDR3 nucleotides are TGTGCCAGCAGCTTAGATGGGGGGGATCAGCCCCAGCATTTT.